The source of this TCR beta chain is a study of neurological immune-mediated disorders. This clonotype has ten or more counts. TCRdb re-derived calls from the 5' RACE reads in MiXCR, one entry per CDR3 protein. This repertoire shows around 55,000 distinct CDR3 sequences, approximately 3.6% found once; its top ten account for about 1.9%. The TCR was taken from a woman aged 40 to 49 with multiple sclerosis. Material for sequencing was CD4+ T cells from blood.

The CDR3 is CASSSTSGGYEQYF. DNA of the CDR3: TGCGCCAGCAGCTCGACTAGCGGGGGGTACGAGCAGTACTTC. V and J are TRBV5-1 and TRBJ2-7, with 13 positions matching TRBD2. The CDR3 is 14 residues long. CDR1 is SGHRS, CDR2 YFSETQ, per germline. J gave up 4 bases and V 3 bases, and 1 base lay outside the gene matches.